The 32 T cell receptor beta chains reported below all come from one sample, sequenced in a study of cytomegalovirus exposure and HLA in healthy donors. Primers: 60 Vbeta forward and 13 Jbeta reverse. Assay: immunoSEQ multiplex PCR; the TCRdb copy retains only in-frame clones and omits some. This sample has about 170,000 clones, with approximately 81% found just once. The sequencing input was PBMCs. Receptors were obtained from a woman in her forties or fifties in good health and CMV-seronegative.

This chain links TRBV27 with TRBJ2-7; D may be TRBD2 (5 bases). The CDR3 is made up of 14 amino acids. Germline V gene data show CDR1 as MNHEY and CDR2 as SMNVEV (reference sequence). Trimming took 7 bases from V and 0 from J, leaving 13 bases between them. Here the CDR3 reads CASTPSGSSYEQYF. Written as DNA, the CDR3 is TGTGCCAGCACCCCCTCGGGGAGCTCCTACGAGCAGTACTTC.

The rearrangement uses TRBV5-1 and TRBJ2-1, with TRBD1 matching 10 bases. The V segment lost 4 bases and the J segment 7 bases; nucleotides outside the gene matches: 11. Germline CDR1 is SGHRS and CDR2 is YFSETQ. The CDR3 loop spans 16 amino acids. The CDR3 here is CASSQNPGQGSNEQFF. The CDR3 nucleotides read TGCGCCAGCAGCCAAAACCCGGGACAGGGGTCAAATGAGCAGTTCTTC. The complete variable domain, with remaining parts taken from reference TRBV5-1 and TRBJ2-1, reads KAGVTQTPRYLIKTRGQQVTLSCSPISGHRSVSWYQQTPGQGLQFLFEYFSETQRNKGNFPGRFSGRQFSNSRSEMNVSTLELGDSALYLCASSQNPGQGSNEQFFGPGTRLTVL.

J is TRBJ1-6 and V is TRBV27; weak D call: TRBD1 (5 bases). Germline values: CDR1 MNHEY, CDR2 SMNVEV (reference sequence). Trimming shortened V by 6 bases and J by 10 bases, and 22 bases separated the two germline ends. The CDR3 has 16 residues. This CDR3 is CASSGGLGQGTSPLHF. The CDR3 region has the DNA TGTGCCAGCAGCGGGGGGTTGGGGCAAGGAACGTCACCCCTCCACTTT.

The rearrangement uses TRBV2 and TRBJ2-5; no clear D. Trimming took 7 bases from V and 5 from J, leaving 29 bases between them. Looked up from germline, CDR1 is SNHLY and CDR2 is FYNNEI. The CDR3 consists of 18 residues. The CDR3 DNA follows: TGTGCCAGCATTCTCACTCCGCCAAGAGCTAGGATCCGTGAGACCCAGTACTTC. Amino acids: CASILTPPRARIRETQYF.

As DNA, the CDR3 is TGTGCCAGCAGCCTCCGGGAGCGACCCGAGCAGTACTTC. It specifies CASSLRERPEQYF. V usage is TRBV28 and J usage is TRBJ2-7, with D maybe TRBD2 (6 bases). This CDR3 contains 13 residues. Germline CDR1 MDHEN, CDR2 SYDVKM. V lost 6 bases, J lost 6 bases, and 15 bases lay in between.

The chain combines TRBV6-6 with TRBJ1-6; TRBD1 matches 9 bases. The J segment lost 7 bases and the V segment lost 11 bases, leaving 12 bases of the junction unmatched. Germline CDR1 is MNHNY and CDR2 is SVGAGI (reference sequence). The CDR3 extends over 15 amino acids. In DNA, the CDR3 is TGTGCCGGCCGACAGGGGGAGGGAGGGAATTCACCCCTCCACTTT. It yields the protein CAGRQGEGGNSPLHF.

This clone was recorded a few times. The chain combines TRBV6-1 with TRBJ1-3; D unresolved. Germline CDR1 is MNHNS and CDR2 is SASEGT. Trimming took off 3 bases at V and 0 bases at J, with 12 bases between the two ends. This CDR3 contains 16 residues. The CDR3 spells CASSEGRTISGNTIYF. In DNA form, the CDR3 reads TGTGCCAGCAGTGAGGGCAGAACAATCTCTGGAAACACCATATATTTT.

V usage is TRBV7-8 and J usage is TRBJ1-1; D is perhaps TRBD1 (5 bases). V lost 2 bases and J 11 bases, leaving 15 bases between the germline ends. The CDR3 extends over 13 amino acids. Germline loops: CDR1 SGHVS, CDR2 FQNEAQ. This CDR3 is CASSLIQGFGAFF. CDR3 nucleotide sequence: TGTGCCAGCAGCTTAATTCAGGGATTCGGGGCTTTCTTT.

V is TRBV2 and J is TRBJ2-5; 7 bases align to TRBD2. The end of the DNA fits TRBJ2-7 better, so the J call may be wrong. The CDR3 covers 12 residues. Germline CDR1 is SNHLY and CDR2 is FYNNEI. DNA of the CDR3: TGTGCCAGCGGGGGGGAATCCTACGAGCAGTACTTC. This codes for CASGGESYEQYF.

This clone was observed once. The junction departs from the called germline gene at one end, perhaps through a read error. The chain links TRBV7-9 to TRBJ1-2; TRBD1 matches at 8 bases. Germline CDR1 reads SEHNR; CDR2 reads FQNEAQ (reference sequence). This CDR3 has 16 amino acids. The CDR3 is CSSTTLRGQDFYGYTF. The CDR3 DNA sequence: TGTTCCAGCACCACGCTGAGGGGACAGGACTTCTATGGCTACACCTTC.

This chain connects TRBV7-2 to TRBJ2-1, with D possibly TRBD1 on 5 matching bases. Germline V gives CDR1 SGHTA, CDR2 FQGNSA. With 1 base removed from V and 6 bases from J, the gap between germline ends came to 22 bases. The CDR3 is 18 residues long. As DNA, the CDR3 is TGTGCCAGCAGCTTAGATCTCTGGGGCTCCCCCCTCGGCAATGAGCAGTTCTTC. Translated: CASSLDLWGSPLGNEQFF.

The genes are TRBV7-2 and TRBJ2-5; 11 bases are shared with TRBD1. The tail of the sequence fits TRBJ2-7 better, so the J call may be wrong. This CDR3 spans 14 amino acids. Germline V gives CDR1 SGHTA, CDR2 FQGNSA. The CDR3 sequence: CASSRDRGSGEQYF. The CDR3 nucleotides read TGTGCCAGCAGCCGGGACAGGGGGTCTGGCGAGCAGTACTTC.

CDR3 region: CAWSVGGGANNEQFF. The DNA for the CDR3 is TGTGCCTGGAGTGTAGGCGGGGGGGCCAACAATGAGCAGTTCTTC. This chain uses TRBV30 with TRBJ2-1; 9 nucleotides agree with TRBD2. V lost 0 bases, J lost 5 bases, and 5 bases stayed unmatched. There are 15 residues in the CDR3. CDR1 is GTSNPN, CDR2 SVGIG, per germline (reference sequence).

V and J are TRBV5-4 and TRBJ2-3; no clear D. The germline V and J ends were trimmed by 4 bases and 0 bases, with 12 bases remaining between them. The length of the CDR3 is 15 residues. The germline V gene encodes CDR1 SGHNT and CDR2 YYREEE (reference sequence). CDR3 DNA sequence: TGTGCCAGCAGCAATGGCGGCGGTAGCACAGATACGCAGTATTTT. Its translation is CASSNGGGSTDTQYF.

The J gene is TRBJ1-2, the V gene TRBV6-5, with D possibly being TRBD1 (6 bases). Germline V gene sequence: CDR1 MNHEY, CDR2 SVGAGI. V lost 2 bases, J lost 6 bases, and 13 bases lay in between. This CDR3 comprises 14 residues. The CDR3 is CASSYGDTLNGYTF. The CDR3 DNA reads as TGTGCCAGCAGTTACGGGGACACGCTTAATGGCTACACCTTC.

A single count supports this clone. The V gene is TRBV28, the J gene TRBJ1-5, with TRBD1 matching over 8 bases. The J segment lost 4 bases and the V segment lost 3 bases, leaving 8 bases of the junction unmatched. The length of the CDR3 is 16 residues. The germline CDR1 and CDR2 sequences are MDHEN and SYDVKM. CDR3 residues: CASSFPDREENQPQHF. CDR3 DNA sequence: TGTGCCAGCAGTTTCCCGGACAGGGAAGAAAATCAGCCCCAGCATTTT.

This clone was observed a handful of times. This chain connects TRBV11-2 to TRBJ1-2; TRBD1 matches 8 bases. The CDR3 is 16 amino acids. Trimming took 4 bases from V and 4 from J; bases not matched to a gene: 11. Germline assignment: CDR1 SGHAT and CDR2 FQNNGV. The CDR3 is CASSSSRTGRSYGYTF. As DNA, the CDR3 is TGTGCCAGCAGCTCTTCCCGGACAGGGAGGAGCTATGGCTACACCTTC.

CDR3 sequence: CASSLFAAPERYEQYF. The CDR3, as DNA: TGTGCCAGCAGCTTATTTGCGGCACCGGAACGCTACGAGCAGTACTTC. The chain joins TRBV7-9 to TRBJ2-7; the D is unclear. This CDR3 contains 16 residues. The V end lost 2 bases, the J end lost 3 bases, and 17 bases lay between the germline ends. In germline, CDR1 is SEHNR, CDR2 FQNEAQ (reference sequence). The variable domain in full, with the rest retrieved from reference TRBV7-9 and TRBJ2-7, is DTGVSQNPRHKITKRGQNVTFRCDPISEHNRLYWYRQTLGQGPEFLTYFQNEAQLEKSRLLSDRFSAERPKGSFSTLEIQRTEQGDSAMYLCASSLFAAPERYEQYFGPGTRLTVT.

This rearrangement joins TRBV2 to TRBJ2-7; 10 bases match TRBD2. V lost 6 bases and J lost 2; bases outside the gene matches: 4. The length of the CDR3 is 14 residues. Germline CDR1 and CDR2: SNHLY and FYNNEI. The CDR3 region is CASSLSGGPYEQYF. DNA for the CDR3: TGTGCCAGCAGCCTTAGCGGGGGGCCCTACGAGCAGTACTTC.

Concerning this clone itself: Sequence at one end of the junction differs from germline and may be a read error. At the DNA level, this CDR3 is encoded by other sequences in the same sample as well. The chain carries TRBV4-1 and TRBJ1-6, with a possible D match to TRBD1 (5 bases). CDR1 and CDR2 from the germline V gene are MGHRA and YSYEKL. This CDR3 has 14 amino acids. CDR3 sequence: CASSIRVRNSPLHF. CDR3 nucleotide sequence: TGCGCCAGCAGTATCAGGGTCCGTAATTCCCCCCTCCACTTT.

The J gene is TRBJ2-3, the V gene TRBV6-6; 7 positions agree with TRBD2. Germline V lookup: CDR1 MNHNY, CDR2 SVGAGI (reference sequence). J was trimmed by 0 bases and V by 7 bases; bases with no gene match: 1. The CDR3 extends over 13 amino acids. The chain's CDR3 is CASTRGSTDTQYF. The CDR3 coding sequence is TGTGCCAGCACGCGGGGGAGCACAGATACGCAGTATTTT.

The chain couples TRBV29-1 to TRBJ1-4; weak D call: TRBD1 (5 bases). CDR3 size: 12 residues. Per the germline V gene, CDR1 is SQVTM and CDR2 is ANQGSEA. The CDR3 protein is CTFAGPNEKLFF. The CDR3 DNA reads TGCACGTTTGCAGGGCCTAATGAAAAACTGTTTTTT.

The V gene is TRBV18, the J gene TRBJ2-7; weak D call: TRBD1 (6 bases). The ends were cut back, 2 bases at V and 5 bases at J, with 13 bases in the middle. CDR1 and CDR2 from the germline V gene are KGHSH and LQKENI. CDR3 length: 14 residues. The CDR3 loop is CASSPRQGIDEQYF. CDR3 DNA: TGTGCCAGCTCACCAAGGCAGGGGATCGACGAGCAGTACTTC.

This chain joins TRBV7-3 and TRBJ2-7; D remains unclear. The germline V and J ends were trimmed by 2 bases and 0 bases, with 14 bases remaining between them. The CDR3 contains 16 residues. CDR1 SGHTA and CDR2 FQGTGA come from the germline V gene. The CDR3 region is CASSLERAGNSYEQYF. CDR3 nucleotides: TGTGCCAGCAGCTTAGAACGAGCTGGTAACTCCTACGAGCAGTACTTC.

The CDR3 bases are TGTGCCAGCAGCTCGGGACAGAACTATGGCTACACCTTC. Its translation is CASSSGQNYGYTF. The chain employs TRBV28 and TRBJ1-2; 7 bases align to TRBD1. CDR1 and CDR2 from the germline V gene are MDHEN and SYDVKM. The CDR3 has 13 residues. J lost 2 bases, V lost 6 bases, and 3 bases had no gene match.

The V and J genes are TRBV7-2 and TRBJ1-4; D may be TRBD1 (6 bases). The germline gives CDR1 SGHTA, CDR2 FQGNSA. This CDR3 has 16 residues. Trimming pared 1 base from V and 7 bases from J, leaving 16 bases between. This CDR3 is CASSLVPPQGREKLFF. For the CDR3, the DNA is TGTGCCAGCAGCTTAGTTCCCCCCCAGGGGCGTGAAAAACTGTTTTTT.

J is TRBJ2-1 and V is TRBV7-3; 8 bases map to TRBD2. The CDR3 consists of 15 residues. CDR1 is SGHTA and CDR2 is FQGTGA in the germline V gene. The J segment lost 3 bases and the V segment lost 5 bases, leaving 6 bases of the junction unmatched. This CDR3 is CASSPLSGSYNEQFF. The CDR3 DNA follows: TGTGCCAGCAGCCCACTAAGCGGGAGCTACAATGAGCAGTTCTTC. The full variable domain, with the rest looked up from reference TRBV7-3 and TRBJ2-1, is GAGVSQTPSNKVTEKGKYVELRCDPISGHTALYWYRQSLGQGPEFLIYFQGTGAADDSGLPNDRFFAVRPEGSVSTLKIQRTERGDSAVYLCASSPLSGSYNEQFFGPGTRLTVL.

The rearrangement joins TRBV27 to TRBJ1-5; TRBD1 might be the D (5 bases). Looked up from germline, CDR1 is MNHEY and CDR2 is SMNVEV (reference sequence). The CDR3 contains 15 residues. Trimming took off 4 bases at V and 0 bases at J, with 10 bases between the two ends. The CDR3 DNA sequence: TGTGCCAGCAGTTCCAGGGTGAATAGCAATCAGCCCCAGCATTTT. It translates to CASSSRVNSNQPQHF.

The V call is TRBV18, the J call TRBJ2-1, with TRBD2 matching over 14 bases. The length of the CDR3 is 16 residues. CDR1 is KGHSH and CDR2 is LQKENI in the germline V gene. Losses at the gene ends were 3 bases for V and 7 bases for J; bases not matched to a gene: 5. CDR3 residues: CASSPGGLAGVNEQFF. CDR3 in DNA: TGTGCCAGCTCACCGGGGGGACTAGCGGGAGTAAATGAGCAGTTCTTC. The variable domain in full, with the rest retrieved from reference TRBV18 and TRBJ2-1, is NAGVMQNPRHLVRRRGQEARLRCSPMKGHSHVYWYRQLPEEGLKFMVYLQKENIIDESGMPKERFSAEFPKEGPSILRIQQVVRGDSAAYFCASSPGGLAGVNEQFFGPGTRLTVL.

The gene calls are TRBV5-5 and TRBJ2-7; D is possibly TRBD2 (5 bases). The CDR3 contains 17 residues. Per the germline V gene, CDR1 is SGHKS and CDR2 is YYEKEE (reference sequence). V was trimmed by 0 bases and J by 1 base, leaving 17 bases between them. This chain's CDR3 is CASSLGFVSGDSYEQYF. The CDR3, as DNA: TGTGCCAGCAGCTTGGGTTTCGTCTCCGGGGATTCCTACGAGCAGTACTTC.

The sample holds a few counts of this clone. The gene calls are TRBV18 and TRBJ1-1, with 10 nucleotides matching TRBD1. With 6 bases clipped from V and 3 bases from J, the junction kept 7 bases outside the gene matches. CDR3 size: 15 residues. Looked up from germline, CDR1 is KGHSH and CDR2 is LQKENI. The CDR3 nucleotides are TGTGCCAGCTCCCCGACAGGGGGCAGCGACACTGAAGCTTTCTTT. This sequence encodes CASSPTGGSDTEAFF.

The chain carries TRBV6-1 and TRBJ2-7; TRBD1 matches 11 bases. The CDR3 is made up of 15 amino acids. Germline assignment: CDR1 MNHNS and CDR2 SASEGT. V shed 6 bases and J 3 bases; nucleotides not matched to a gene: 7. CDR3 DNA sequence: TGTGCCAGCAGCCCAACCGGGACAGGGGGCTACGAGCAGTACTTC. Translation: CASSPTGTGGYEQYF.